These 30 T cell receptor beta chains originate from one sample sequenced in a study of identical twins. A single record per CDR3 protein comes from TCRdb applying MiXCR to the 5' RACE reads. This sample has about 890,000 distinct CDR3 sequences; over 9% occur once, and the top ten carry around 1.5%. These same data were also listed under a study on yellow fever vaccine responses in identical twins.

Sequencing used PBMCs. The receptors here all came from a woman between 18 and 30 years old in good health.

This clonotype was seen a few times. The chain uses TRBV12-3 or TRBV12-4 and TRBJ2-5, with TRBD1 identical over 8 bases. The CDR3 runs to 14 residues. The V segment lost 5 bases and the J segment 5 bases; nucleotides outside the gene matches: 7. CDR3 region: CASSPRQGIETQYF. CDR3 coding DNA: TGTGCCAGCAGTCCGAGACAGGGGATCGAGACCCAGTACTTC.

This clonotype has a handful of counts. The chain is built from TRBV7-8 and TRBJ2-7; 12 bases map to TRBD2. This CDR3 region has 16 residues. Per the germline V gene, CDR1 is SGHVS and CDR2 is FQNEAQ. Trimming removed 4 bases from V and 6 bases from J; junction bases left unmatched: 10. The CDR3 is CASSSGLAGTGGEQYF. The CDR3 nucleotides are TGTGCCAGCAGCTCTGGACTAGCGGGGACTGGGGGCGAGCAGTACTTC.

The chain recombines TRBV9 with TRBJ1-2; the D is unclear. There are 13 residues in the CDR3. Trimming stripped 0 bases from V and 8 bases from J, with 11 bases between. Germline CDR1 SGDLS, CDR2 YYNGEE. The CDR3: CASSVAEGEGYTF. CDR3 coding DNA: TGTGCCAGCAGCGTAGCGGAGGGAGAGGGCTACACCTTC.

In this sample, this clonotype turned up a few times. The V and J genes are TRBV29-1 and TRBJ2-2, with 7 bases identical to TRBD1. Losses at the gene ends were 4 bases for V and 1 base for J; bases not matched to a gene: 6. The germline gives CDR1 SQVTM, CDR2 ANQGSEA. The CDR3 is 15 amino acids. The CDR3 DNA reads TGCAGCGTTGTTTTAGGGGGCATGAACACCGGGGAGCTGTTTTTT. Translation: CSVVLGGMNTGELFF.

DNA of the CDR3: TGTGCCAGCAGCCCCAGGACTAGCGGAGCCTACGAGCAGTACTTC. This sequence encodes CASSPRTSGAYEQYF. The chain recombines TRBV6-1 with TRBJ2-7, with 10 bases that match TRBD2. This CDR3 has 15 residues. V lost 6 bases to trimming and J lost 2 bases; unmatched junction nucleotides: 7. Germline CDR1 and CDR2: MNHNS and SASEGT.

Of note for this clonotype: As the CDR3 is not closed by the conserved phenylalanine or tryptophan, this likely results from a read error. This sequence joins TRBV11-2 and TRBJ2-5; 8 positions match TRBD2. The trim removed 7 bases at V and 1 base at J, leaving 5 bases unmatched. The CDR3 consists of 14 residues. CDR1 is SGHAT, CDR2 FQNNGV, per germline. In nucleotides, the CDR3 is TGTGCCAGCACCTCGGGACTAGTCCAAGAGACCCAGTACCTC. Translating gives CASTSGLVQETQYL.

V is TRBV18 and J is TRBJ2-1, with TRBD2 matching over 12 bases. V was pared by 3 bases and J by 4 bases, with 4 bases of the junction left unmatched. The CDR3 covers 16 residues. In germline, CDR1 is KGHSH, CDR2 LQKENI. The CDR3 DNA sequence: TGTGCCAGCTCACCTGCTAGCGGGAGGGCTTACAATGAGCAGTTCTTC. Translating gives CASSPASGRAYNEQFF.

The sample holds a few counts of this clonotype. The CDR3: CASRGTGFEKLFF. CDR3 DNA: TGTGCCAGCAGAGGAACGGGGTTTGAAAAACTGTTTTTT. The gene calls are TRBV6-1 and TRBJ1-4; D ambiguous. Trimming shortened V by 6 bases and J by 7 bases, and 12 bases separated the two germline ends. The CDR3 runs 13 residues. The germline CDR1 and CDR2 sequences are MNHNS and SASEGT.

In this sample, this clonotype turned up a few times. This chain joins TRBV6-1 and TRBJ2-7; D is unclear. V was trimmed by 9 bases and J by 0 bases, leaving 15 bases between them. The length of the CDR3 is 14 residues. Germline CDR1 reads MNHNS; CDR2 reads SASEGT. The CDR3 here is CASRTEPSSYEQYV. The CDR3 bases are TGTGCCAGTAGGACGGAACCCAGCTCCTACGAGCAGTACGTC.

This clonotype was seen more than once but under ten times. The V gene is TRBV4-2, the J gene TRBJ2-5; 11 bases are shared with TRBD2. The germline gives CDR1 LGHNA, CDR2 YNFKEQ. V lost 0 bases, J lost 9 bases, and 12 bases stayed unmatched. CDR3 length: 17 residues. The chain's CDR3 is CASSQDPPSGGSQAQYF. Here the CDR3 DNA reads TGTGCCAGCAGCCAAGATCCGCCTAGCGGGGGGTCCCAGGCCCAGTACTTC.

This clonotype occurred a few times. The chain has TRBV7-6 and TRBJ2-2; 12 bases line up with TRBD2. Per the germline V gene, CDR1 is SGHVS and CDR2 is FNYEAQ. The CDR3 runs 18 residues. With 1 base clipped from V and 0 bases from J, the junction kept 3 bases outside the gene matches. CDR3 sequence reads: CASSLVRLAGANTGELFF. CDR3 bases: TGTGCCAGCAGCTTAGTCCGACTAGCGGGGGCGAACACCGGGGAGCTGTTTTTT.

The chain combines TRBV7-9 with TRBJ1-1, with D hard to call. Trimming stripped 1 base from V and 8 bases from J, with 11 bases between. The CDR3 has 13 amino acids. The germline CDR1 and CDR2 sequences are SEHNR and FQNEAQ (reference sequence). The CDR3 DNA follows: TGTGCCAGCAGCTTAGAAGTCATGCCCGAAGCTTTCTTT. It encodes CASSLEVMPEAFF.

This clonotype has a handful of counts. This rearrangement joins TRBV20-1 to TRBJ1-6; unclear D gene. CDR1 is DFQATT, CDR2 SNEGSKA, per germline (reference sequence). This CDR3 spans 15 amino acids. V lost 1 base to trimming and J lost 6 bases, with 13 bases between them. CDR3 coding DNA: TGCAGTGCTAGAGCTGGAGGGATTACTAATTCACCCCTCCACTTT. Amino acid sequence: CSARAGGITNSPLHF.

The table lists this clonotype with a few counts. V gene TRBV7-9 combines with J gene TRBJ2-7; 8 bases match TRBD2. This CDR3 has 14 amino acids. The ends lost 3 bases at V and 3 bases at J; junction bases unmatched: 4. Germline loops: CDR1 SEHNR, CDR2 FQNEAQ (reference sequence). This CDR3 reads CASSFETSVYEQYF. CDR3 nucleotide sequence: TGTGCCAGCAGCTTCGAGACTAGCGTCTACGAGCAGTACTTC.

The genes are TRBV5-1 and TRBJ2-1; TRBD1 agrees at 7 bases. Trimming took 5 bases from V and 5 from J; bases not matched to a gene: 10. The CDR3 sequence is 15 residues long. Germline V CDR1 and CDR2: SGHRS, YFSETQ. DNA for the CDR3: TGCGCCAGCAGTAGCACCGGGACAGAGAACAATGAGCAGTTCTTC. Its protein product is CASSSTGTENNEQFF.

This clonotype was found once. CDR3 loop: CASSLGTQGPSRLGPIYF. The CDR3 coding sequence is TGTGCCAGCAGCTTAGGGACGCAGGGACCGTCCCGATTGGGCCCCATATATTTT. V is TRBV7-6 and J is TRBJ1-3; D may be TRBD1 (5 bases). CDR1 is SGHVS, CDR2 FNYEAQ, per germline. The CDR3 is 18 residues long. The V end lost 1 base, the J end lost 11 bases, and 27 bases lay between the germline ends.

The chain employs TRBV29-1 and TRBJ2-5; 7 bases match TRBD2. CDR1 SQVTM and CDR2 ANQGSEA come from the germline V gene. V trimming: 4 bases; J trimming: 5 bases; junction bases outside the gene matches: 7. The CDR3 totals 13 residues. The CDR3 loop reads CSVAPGGGETQYF. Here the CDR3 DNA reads TGCAGCGTTGCCCCGGGAGGCGGGGAGACCCAGTACTTC.

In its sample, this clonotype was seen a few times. The CDR3 region has the DNA TGCGCCAGCAGCCAGCCTCGGACAGGGGGCTTCGAAAACATTCAGTACTTC. Translated, it gives CASSQPRTGGFENIQYF. This chain joins TRBV5-1 and TRBJ2-4; 11 bases align to TRBD1. Looked up from germline, CDR1 is SGHRS and CDR2 is YFSETQ. Germline trimming cut 4 bases from V and 5 bases from J; bases unmatched to any gene: 11. The CDR3 loop spans 17 amino acids. The full variable domain, rest sourced from reference TRBV5-1 and TRBJ2-4, is KAGVTQTPRYLIKTRGQQVTLSCSPISGHRSVSWYQQTPGQGLQFLFEYFSETQRNKGNFPGRFSGRQFSNSRSEMNVSTLELGDSALYLCASSQPRTGGFENIQYFGAGTRLSVL.

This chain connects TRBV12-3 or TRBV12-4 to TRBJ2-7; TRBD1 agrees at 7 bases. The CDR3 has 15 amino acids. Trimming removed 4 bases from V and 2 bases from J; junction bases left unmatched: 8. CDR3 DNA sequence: TGTGCCAGCAGTTGGAACCCGGGACAGACCTACGAGCAGTACTTC. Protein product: CASSWNPGQTYEQYF.

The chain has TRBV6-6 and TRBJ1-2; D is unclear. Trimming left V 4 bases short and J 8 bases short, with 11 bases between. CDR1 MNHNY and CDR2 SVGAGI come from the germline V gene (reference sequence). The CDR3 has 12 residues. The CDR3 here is CASSLDHGGYTF. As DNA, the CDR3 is TGTGCCAGCAGTTTGGACCACGGGGGCTACACCTTC.

CDR3 loop: CARSLQGASYEQYV. CDR3 nucleotide sequence: TGTGCCAGGAGCCTACAGGGGGCCTCCTACGAGCAGTACGTC. The V gene is TRBV7-9, the J gene TRBJ2-7, with 9 nucleotides matching TRBD1. The CDR3 spans 14 residues. J lost 0 bases, V lost 9 bases, and 6 bases had no gene match. CDR1 and CDR2 (germline): SEHNR, FQNEAQ (reference sequence).

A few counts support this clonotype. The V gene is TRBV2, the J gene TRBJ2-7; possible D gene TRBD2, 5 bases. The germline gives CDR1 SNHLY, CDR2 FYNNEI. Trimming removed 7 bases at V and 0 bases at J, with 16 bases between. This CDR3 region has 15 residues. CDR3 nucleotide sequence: TGTGCCAGCACCCTCAGCTCGGGGAGCTCCTACGAGCAGTACGTC. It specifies CASTLSSGSSYEQYV.

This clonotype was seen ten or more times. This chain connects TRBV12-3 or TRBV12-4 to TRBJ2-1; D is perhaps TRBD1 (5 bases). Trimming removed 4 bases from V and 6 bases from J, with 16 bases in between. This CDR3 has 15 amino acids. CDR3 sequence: CASSSSLGPVNEQFF. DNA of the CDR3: TGTGCCAGCAGTTCTTCATTGGGGCCAGTCAATGAGCAGTTCTTC.

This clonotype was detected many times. For the CDR3, the DNA is TGCAGCGTTGAAGTGATCGGGGAGCTGTTTTTT. Its translation is CSVEVIGELFF. This sequence joins TRBV29-1 and TRBJ2-2; D not certain. The length of the CDR3 is 11 residues. V lost 1 base and J 7 bases, leaving 4 bases between the germline ends. Germline V gives CDR1 SQVTM, CDR2 ANQGSEA.

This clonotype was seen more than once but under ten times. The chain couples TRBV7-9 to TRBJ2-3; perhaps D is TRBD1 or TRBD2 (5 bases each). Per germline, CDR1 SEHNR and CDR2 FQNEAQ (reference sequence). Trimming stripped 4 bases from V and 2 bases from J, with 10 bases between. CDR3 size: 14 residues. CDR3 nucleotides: TGTGCCAGCAGCTGGGGGAAGATCACAGATACGCAGTATTTT. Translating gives CASSWGKITDTQYF.

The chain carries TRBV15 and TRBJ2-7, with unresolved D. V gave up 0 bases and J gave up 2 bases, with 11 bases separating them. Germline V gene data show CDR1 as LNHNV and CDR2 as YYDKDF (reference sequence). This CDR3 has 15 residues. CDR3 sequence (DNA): TGTGCCACCAGCAGAGAACCCAACAAGGCCTACGAGCAGTACTTC. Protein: CATSREPNKAYEQYF.

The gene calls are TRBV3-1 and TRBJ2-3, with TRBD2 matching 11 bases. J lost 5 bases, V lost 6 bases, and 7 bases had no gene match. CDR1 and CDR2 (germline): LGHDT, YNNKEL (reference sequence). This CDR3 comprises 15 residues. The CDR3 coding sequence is TGTGCCAGCAGTGAACTAGCGGGAGTCAGAGATACGCAGTATTTT. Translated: CASSELAGVRDTQYF.

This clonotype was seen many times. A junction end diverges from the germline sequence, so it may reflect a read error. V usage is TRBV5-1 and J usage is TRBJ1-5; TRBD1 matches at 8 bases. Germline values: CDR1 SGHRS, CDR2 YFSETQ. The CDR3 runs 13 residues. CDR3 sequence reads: CASSLDRGQPQHF. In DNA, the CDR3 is TGTGCCAGCAGTTTAGACAGGGGTCAGCCCCAGCATTTT.

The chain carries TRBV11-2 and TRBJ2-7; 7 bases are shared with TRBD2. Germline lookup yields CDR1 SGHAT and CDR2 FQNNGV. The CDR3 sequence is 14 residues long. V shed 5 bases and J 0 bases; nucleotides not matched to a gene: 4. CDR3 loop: CASSRAGFSYEQYF. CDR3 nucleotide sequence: TGTGCCAGCAGCCGAGCGGGATTCTCCTACGAGCAGTACTTC.

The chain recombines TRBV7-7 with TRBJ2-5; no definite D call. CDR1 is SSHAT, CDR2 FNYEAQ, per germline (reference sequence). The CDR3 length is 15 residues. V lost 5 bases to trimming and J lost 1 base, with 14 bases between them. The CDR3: CASSPGLHIQETQYF. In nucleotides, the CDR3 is TGTGCCAGCAGCCCTGGGCTGCACATCCAAGAGACCCAGTACTTC.